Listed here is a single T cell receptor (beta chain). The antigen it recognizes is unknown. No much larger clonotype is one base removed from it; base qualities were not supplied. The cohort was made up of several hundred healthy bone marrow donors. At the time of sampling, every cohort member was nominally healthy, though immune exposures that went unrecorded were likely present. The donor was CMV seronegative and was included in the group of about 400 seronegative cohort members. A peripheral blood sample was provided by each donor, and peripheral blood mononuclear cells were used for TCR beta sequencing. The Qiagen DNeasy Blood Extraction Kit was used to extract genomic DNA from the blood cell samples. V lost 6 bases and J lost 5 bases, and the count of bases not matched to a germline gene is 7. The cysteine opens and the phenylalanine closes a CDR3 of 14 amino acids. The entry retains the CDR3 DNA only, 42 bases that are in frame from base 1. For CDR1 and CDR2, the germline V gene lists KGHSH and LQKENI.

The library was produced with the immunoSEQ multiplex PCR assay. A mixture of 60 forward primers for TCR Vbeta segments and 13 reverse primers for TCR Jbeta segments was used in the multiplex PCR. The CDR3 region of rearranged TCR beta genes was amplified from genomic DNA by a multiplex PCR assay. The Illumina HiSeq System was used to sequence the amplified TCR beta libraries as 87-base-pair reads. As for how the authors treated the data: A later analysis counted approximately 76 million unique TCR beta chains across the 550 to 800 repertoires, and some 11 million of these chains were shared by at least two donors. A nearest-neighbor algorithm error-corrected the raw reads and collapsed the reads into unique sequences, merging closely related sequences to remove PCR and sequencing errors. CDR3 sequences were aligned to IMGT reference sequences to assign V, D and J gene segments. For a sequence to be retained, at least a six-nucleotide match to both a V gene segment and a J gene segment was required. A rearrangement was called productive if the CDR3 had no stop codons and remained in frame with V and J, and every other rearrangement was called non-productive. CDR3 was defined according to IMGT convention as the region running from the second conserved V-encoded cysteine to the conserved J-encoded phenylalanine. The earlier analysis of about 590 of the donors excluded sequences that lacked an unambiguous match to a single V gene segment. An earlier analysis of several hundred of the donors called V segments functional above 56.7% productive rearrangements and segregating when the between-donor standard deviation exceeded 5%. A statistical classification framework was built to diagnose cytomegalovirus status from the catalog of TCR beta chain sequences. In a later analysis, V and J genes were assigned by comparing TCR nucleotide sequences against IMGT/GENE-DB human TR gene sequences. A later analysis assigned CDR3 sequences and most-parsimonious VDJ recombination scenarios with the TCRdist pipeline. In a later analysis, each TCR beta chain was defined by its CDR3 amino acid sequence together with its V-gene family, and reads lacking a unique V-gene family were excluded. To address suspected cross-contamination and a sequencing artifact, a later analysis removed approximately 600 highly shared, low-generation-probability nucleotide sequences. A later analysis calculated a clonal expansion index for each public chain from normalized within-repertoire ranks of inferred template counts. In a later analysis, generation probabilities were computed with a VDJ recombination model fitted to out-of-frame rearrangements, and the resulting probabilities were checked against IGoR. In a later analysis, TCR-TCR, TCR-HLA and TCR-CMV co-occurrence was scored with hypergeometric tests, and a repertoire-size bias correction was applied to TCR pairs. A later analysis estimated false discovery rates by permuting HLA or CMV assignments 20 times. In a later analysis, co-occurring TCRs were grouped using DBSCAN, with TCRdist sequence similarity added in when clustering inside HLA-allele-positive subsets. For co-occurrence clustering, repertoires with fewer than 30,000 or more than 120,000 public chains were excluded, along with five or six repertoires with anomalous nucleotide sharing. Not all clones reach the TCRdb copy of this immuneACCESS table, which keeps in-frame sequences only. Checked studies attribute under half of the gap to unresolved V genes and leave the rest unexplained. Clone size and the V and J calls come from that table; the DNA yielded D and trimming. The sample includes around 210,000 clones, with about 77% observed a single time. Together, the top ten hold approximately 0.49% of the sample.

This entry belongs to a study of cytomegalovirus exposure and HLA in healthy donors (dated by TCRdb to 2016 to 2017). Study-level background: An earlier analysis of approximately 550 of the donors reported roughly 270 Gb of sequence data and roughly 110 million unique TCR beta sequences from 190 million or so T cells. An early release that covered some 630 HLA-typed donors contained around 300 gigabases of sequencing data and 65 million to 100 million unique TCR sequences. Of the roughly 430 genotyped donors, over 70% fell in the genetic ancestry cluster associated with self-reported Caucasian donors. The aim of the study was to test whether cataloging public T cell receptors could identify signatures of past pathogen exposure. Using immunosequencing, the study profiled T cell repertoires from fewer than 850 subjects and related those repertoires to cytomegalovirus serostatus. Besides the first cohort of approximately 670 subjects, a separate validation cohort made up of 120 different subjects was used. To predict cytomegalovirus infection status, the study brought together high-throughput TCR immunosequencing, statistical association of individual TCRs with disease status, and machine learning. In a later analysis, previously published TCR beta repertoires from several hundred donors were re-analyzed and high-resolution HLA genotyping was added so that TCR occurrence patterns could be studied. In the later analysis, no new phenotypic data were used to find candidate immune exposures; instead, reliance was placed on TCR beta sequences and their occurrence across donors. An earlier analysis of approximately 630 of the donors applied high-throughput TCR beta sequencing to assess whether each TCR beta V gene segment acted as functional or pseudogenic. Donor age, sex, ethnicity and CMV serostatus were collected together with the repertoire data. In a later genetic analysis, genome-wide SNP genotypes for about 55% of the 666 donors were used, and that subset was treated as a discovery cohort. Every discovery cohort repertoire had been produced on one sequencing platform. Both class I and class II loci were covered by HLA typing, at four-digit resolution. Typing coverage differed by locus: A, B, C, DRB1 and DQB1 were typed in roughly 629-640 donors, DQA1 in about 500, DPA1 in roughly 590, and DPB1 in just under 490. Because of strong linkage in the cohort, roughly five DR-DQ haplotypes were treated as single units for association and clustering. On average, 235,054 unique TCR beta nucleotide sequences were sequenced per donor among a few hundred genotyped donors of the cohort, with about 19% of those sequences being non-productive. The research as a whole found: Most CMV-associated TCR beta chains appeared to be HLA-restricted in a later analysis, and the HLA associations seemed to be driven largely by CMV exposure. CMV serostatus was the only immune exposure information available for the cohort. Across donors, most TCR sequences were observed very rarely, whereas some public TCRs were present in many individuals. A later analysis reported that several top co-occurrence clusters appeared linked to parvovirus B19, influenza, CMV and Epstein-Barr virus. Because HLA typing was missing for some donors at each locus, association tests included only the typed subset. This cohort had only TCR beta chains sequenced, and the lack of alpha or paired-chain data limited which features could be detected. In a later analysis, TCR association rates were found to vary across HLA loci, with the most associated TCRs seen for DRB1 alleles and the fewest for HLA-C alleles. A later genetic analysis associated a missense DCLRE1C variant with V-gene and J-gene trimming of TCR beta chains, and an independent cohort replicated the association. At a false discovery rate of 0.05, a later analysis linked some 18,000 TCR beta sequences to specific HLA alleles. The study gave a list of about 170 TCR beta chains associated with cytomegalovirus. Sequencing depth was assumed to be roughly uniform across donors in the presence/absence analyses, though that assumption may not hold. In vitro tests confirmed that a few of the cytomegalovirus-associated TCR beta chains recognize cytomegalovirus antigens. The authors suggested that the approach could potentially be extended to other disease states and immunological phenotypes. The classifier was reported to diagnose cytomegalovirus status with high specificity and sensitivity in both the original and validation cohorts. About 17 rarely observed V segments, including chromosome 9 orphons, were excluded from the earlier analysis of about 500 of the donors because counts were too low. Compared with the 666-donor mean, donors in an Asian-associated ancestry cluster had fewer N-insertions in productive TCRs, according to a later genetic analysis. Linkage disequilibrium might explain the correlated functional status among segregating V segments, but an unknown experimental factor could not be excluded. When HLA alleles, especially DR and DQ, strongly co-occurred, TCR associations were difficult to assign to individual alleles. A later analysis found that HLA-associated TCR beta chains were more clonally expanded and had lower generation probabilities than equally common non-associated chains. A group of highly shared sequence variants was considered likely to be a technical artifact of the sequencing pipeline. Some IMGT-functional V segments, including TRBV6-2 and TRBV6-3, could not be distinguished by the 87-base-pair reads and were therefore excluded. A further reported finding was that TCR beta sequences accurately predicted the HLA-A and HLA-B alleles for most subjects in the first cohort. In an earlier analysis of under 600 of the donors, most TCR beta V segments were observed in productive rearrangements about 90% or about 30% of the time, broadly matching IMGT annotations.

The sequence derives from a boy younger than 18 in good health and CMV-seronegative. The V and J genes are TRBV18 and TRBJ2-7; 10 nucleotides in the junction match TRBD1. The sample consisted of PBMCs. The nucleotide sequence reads TGTGCCAGCTCGTACCGGGACAGGGGTAACGAGCAGTACTTC. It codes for CASSYRDRGNEQYF. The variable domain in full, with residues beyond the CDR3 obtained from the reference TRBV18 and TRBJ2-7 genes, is NAGVMQNPRHLVRRRGQEARLRCSPMKGHSHVYWYRQLPEEGLKFMVYLQKENIIDESGMPKERFSAEFPKEGPSILRIQQVVRGDSAAYFCASSYRDRGNEQYFGPGTRLTVT.